The sequence of this T cell receptor beta chain was determined in a study of blood T cell repertoires in COVID-19. Study-level information: Samples came from the United States, Italy and Spain, spanning acute and convalescent COVID-19. Nucleic acid was either cDNA or gDNA, and it came from T cells, B-cell-depleted T cells, or PBMCs.

As originally analysed: Amplification of reference gene primers was used by the study to estimate nucleated cell counts. Using immunoSEQ multiplex PCR, the repertoire was profiled, and TCRdb retains in-frame clones only, with some absent. The V and J calls and clone size are taken from that table; D and trimming were inferred from the DNA. The profile shows about 160,000 clones, approximately 84% of them singletons. The sequenced sample consisted of peripheral blood. This sequence was found in a woman older than 75 with acute or convalescent COVID-19.

The CDR3 region has the DNA TGTGCCAGCAGCTTGCAGGGGGCATTCCTCTCTGGAAACACCATATATTTT. It codes for CASSLQGAFLSGNTIYF. The rearrangement links TRBV11-3 to TRBJ1-3; 8 bases are a match to TRBD1. The length of the CDR3 is 17 residues. In germline, CDR1 is SGHNT, CDR2 YENEEA. V trimming: 3 bases; J trimming: 0 bases; junction bases outside the gene matches: 7.